These 21 T cell receptor beta chains were all obtained from the same sample, sequenced in a study of T cells in localized non-small cell lung cancer. Clones were sequenced by immunoSEQ multiplex PCR, and TCRdb holds only the in-frame ones, with some missing. This sample has about 2,800 clones; more than 35% occur once, and the top ten carry around a tenth. The sequencing used lung tumor tissue, collected before any cancer treatment. The receptors derive from a male donor aged 60 or older with stage I squamous cell lung carcinoma.

The V and J genes are TRBV19 and TRBJ1-1; D not certain. Germline lookup yields CDR1 LNHDA and CDR2 SQIVND (reference sequence). The CDR3 is made up of 13 amino acids. Trimming shortened V by 1 base and J by 3 bases, and 6 bases separated the two germline ends. The chain's CDR3 is CASSIGGDTEAFF. The CDR3 DNA reads as TGTGCCAGTAGTATAGGGGGAGACACTGAAGCTTTCTTT. The full variable domain, rest sourced from reference TRBV19 and TRBJ1-1, is DGGITQSPKYLFRKEGQNVTLSCEQNLNHDAMYWYRQDPGQGLRLIYYSQIVNDFQKGDIAEGYSVSREKKESFPLTVTSAQKNPTAFYLCASSIGGDTEAFFGQGTRLTVV.

This sequence joins TRBV9 and TRBJ2-1; no reliable D call. Trimming took 5 bases from V and 7 from J, leaving 10 bases between them. The CDR3 runs to 12 residues. The germline V gene has CDR1 SGDLS and CDR2 YYNGEE. The CDR3: CASSPTRNEQFF. As DNA, the CDR3 is TGTGCCAGCAGTCCTACTCGGAATGAGCAGTTCTTC.

This clone is judged medium-sized. The read finishes 1 residue shy of the CDR3 end, and the germline J gene is used to complete it. The genes are TRBV6-1 and TRBJ2-2, with TRBD2 matching over 11 bases. The CDR3 is 16 amino acids. In germline, CDR1 is MNHNS, CDR2 SASEGT. V was pared by 1 base and J by 6 bases, with 4 bases of the junction left unmatched. The part of the CDR3 DNA that was read is TGTGCCAGCAGTGAAGGAAGTAGCGGGAGGGCCGGGGAGCTGTTT. Its translation: CASSEGSSGRAGELF. The full CDR3 sequence reads CASSEGSSGRAGELFF.

This chain connects TRBV6-8 to TRBJ2-3; TRBD2 matches at 8 bases. The V gene's germline CDR1 is MNHGY and CDR2 SAAAGT. The CDR3 totals 14 residues. V trimming: 2 bases; J trimming: 7 bases; junction bases outside the gene matches: 5. The chain's CDR3 is CASSYPGGGYTQYF. As DNA, the CDR3 is TGTGCCAGCAGTTACCCGGGAGGGGGGTATACGCAGTATTTT.

V usage is TRBV5-1 and J usage is TRBJ1-4; TRBD1 is a possible D gene (5 bases). Between the trimmed V and J ends, which lost 4 bases and 0 bases, there was a span of 10 bases. The V gene's germline CDR1 is SGHRS and CDR2 YFSETQ. The CDR3 has 15 amino acids. The CDR3 sequence: CASSSSRATNEKLFF. CDR3 in DNA: TGCGCCAGCAGCAGCAGCAGGGCAACTAATGAAAAACTGTTTTTT. The full variable domain, completed using reference TRBV5-1 and TRBJ1-4, is KAGVTQTPRYLIKTRGQQVTLSCSPISGHRSVSWYQQTPGQGLQFLFEYFSETQRNKGNFPGRFSGRQFSNSRSEMNVSTLELGDSALYLCASSSSRATNEKLFFGSGTQLSVL.

This chain links TRBV6-8 with TRBJ2-5; 9 nucleotides agree with TRBD1. With 10 bases clipped from V and 4 bases from J, the junction kept 13 bases outside the gene matches. The CDR3 spans 15 residues. Germline-derived CDR1 and CDR2 are MNHGY and SAAAGT. The CDR3 here is CAIGTGQGLGETQYF. In nucleotides, the CDR3 is TGTGCCATCGGAACGGGACAGGGTTTGGGAGAGACCCAGTACTTC.

This clone has only a few counts. This chain connects TRBV30 to TRBJ2-7; 7 bases align to TRBD2. The germline gives CDR1 GTSNPN, CDR2 SVGIG (reference sequence). The CDR3 runs 12 residues. J was trimmed by 5 bases and V by 0 bases; bases with no gene match: 1. The CDR3 sequence is CAWSVGGDEQYF. CDR3 in DNA: TGTGCCTGGAGTGTGGGAGGGGACGAGCAGTACTTC.

The genes are TRBV30 and TRBJ1-5, with TRBD1 identical over 7 bases. After removal of 1 base from V and 7 bases from J, the junction contained 7 bases not matched to a gene. The germline CDR1 and CDR2 sequences are GTSNPN and SVGIG (reference sequence). This CDR3 has 14 residues. CDR3 in amino acids: CAWSATGDGQPQHF. For the CDR3, the DNA is TGTGCCTGGAGTGCTACAGGGGATGGCCAGCCCCAGCATTTT.

The chain combines TRBV9 with TRBJ2-3; 15 bases are a match to TRBD2. V trimming: 3 bases; J trimming: 0 bases; junction bases outside the gene matches: 11. The germline CDR1 and CDR2 sequences are SGDLS and YYNGEE. The CDR3 sequence is 20 residues long. The CDR3 coding sequence is TGTGCCAGCAGCGCCATGGGACTAGCGGGAGGCTTCTGGAGCACAGATACGCAGTATTTT. It specifies CASSAMGLAGGFWSTDTQYF.

The J gene is TRBJ1-3, the V gene TRBV9, with 7 bases aligning to TRBD1. V shed 0 bases, J shed 0 bases, and the junction held 3 bases outside the gene matches. Germline V gene lookup returns CDR1 SGDLS and CDR2 YYNGEE. This CDR3 contains 16 residues. The CDR3 protein is CASSVGDRHSGNTIYF. As DNA, the CDR3 is TGTGCCAGCAGCGTAGGGGACAGACACTCTGGAAACACCATATATTTT.

This clone came up a few times. The V and J genes are TRBV19 and TRBJ2-3; 9 bases match TRBD2. With 2 bases clipped from V and 0 bases from J, the junction kept 0 bases outside the gene matches. The length of the CDR3 is 15 residues. Per the germline V gene, CDR1 is LNHDA and CDR2 is SQIVND (reference sequence). CDR3 in amino acids: CASSITSGSTDTQYF. The CDR3 DNA reads as TGTGCCAGTAGTATAACTAGCGGGAGCACAGATACGCAGTATTTT.

The chain has TRBV19 and TRBJ1-5, with TRBD1 matching 7 bases. The trim removed 5 bases at V and 3 bases at J, leaving 4 bases unmatched. The CDR3 consists of 14 residues. The V gene's germline CDR1 is LNHDA and CDR2 SQIVND (reference sequence). The CDR3 bases are TGTGCCAGTAGTGAAGGACAGGACAATCAGCCCCAGCATTTT. It encodes CASSEGQDNQPQHF.

In its sample, this clone was seen once. This rearrangement joins TRBV5-1 to TRBJ1-4, with D possibly matching TRBD1 (6 bases). The CDR3 contains 16 residues. The V gene's germline CDR1 is SGHRS and CDR2 YFSETQ. Trimming took 7 bases from V and 3 from J, leaving 19 bases between them. The CDR3 nucleotides read TGCGCCAGCCGCACACTCACAGGGCCGGCTAATGAAAAACTGTTTTTT. Encoded protein: CASRTLTGPANEKLFF.

By sample fraction, this clone is medium-sized (0.01 to 0.1%). The chain links TRBV10-3 to TRBJ2-3; D is possibly TRBD1 (5 bases). The CDR3 sequence is 15 residues long. From germline, CDR1 is ENHRY and CDR2 SYGVKD. Trimming cost V 2 bases and J 0 bases, with 9 bases left between them. DNA of the CDR3: TGTGCCATCAGTGAGGGGGCGGTTAGCACAGATACGCAGTATTTT. Protein product: CAISEGAVSTDTQYF.

This sequence joins TRBV30 and TRBJ2-6; no reliable D call. Germline assignment: CDR1 GTSNPN and CDR2 SVGIG (reference sequence). The CDR3 runs to 13 residues. V was trimmed by 3 bases and J by 1 base, leaving 4 bases between them. The CDR3 DNA follows: TGTGCCTGGAGCCAATCTGGGGCCAACGTCCTGACTTTC. The encoded protein is CAWSQSGANVLTF.

The DNA for the CDR3 is TGCAGCGTTGGGCAGAGCTCCTACAATGAGCAGTTCTTC. The encoded protein is CSVGQSSYNEQFF. The chain combines TRBV29-1 with TRBJ2-1; D uncertain. The CDR3 has 13 residues. Trimming pared 4 bases from V and 0 bases from J, leaving 7 bases between. CDR1 and CDR2 from the germline V gene are SQVTM and ANQGSEA.

The chain combines TRBV10-1 with TRBJ2-1; possibly TRBD2 for D (5 bases). V lost 9 bases and J lost 5, with 8 bases in between. Germline V gene sequence: CDR1 WNHNN, CDR2 SYGVQD (reference sequence). The CDR3 totals 11 residues. This CDR3 is CARWENNEQFF. As DNA, the CDR3 is TGCGCCAGGTGGGAGAACAATGAGCAGTTCTTC.

The chain recombines TRBV6-8 with TRBJ2-1, with D tentatively TRBD1 (5 bases). This CDR3 comprises 16 residues. CDR1 is MNHGY and CDR2 is SAAAGT in the germline V gene. V was clipped by 6 bases and J by 0 bases, with 15 bases between them. The CDR3 spells CASRGTDSSSYNEQFF. CDR3 sequence (DNA): TGTGCCAGCAGGGGTACAGACAGCAGCTCCTACAATGAGCAGTTCTTC.

By frequency in the sample, this clone is medium-sized. This chain uses TRBV6-8 with TRBJ2-7; maybe TRBD2 (6 bases). This CDR3 spans 16 amino acids. Per the germline V gene, CDR1 is MNHGY and CDR2 is SAAAGT. The V and J ends lost 6 bases and 4 bases respectively, with 22 bases between them. The CDR3 loop reads CASSAPGTFYRYEQYF. CDR3 coding DNA: TGTGCCAGCAGCGCTCCAGGGACTTTCTACAGGTACGAGCAGTACTTC.

This clone appeared a few times. The chain uses TRBV28 and TRBJ2-7, with 10 positions matching TRBD2. This CDR3 region has 15 residues. With V trimmed by 5 bases and J by 3 bases, 7 bases remained unmatched. CDR1 and CDR2 (germline): MDHEN, SYDVKM. The CDR3 DNA reads as TGTGCCAGCAGTCAGAGGACTAGCGGACTCTACGAGCAGTACTTC. Translation gives CASSQRTSGLYEQYF.

The gene calls are TRBV29-1 and TRBJ2-2; weak D call: TRBD2 (5 bases). V was pared by 5 bases and J by 5 bases, with 12 bases between. From germline, CDR1 is SQVTM and CDR2 ANQGSEA. This CDR3 is built from 13 residues. CDR3 protein: CSVFPRGTGELFF. In nucleotides, the CDR3 is TGCAGCGTTTTCCCCCGGGGAACCGGGGAGCTGTTTTTT.